These 12 T cell receptor beta chains were all obtained from the same sample, sequenced in a study of T cell responses to AZD1222 COVID-19 vaccine. The data were produced by immunoSEQ multiplex PCR, yet TCRdb's version contains in-frame clones alone and is incomplete. The sample carries some 130,000 clones, 92% recorded once. Sequenced here: peripheral blood, sampled on day 0 of AZD1222 vaccination. Receptors originate from an adult in good health.

The gene calls are TRBV7-5 and TRBJ2-2; TRBD1, the table's D call, lacks a check against the DNA. TRBV7-5 represents a pseudogene. The CDR3 consists of 17 residues. CDR3 nucleotide sequence: TGTGTCAGAACCCTATCTCCCGCGGGACAGACCACCGGGGAGCTGTTTTTT. Translated, it gives CVRTLSPAGQTTGELFF.

This clone was seen only once. CDR3 in DNA: TGTGCCAGCAGTGATCGGCTGCAGAGGGCCCTCAATGAGCAGTTCTTC. This gives the protein CASSDRLQRALNEQFF. V and J are TRBV25-1 and TRBJ2-1; a possible D gene is TRBD2 (5 bases). Between the trimmed V and J ends, which lost 3 bases and 6 bases, there was a span of 18 bases. CDR1 is MGHDK, CDR2 SYGVNS, per germline. CDR3 length equals 16 residues.

The J gene is TRBJ2-1, the V gene TRBV9; possible D gene TRBD1, 6 bases. This CDR3 is 15 amino acids long. V lost 1 base, J lost 8 bases, and 16 bases lay in between. CDR1 and CDR2 from the germline V gene are SGDLS and YYNGEE. CDR3 bases: TGTGCCAGCAGCGTAAATCGGGAAAAGGGGGATGAGCAGTTCTTC. It codes for CASSVNREKGDEQFF.

In nucleotides, the CDR3 is TGTGCCACCTCCGGGACAGGGAAATCCTACGAGCAGTACTTC. This sequence encodes CATSGTGKSYEQYF. The rearrangement joins TRBV19 to TRBJ2-7; 9 bases are shared with TRBD1. The CDR3 totals 14 residues. With 10 bases clipped from V and 1 base from J, the junction kept 8 bases outside the gene matches. Germline CDR1 reads LNHDA; CDR2 reads SQIVND (reference sequence).

The genes are TRBV27 and TRBJ1-1, with D possibly matching TRBD1 (6 bases). The CDR3 has 12 residues. CDR1 is MNHEY and CDR2 is SMNVEV in the germline V gene (reference sequence). Trimming cost V 3 bases and J 10 bases, with 12 bases left between them. CDR3 in amino acids: CASSFLRGRAFF. As DNA, the CDR3 is TGTGCCAGCAGTTTCCTTCGGGGGCGAGCTTTCTTT.

V gene TRBV25-1 combines with J gene TRBJ1-2; D possibly corresponds to TRBD1 (5 bases). Per the germline V gene, CDR1 is MGHDK and CDR2 is SYGVNS. The CDR3 consists of 13 residues. The V end was cut by 3 bases, the J end by 4 bases, with 9 bases between. CDR3 bases: TGTGCCAGCAGTGAGGCGGGGGTCTATGGCTACACCTTC. This sequence encodes CASSEAGVYGYTF.

The genes are TRBV25-1 and TRBJ1-2; D not resolved. CDR1 and CDR2 from the germline V gene are MGHDK and SYGVNS. V lost 3 bases, J lost 4 bases, and 12 bases lay in between. The CDR3 contains 14 residues. CDR3 nucleotide sequence: TGTGCCAGCAGTGAGGCCCCAGAGATCTATGGCTACACCTTC. As protein: CASSEAPEIYGYTF.

This chain connects TRBV5-1 to TRBJ2-1; 8 bases fit TRBD1. Germline lookup yields CDR1 SGHRS and CDR2 YFSETQ. Unmatched junction bases numbered 7, after V lost 4 bases and J lost 7 bases. The CDR3 extends over 14 amino acids. The CDR3 region has the DNA TGCGCCAGCAGCCACGGACAGGGTGGGAATGAGCAGTTCTTC. Translated: CASSHGQGGNEQFF.

The gene calls are TRBV25-1 and TRBJ1-6; D is ambiguous. The V gene's germline CDR1 is MGHDK and CDR2 SYGVNS. Between the trimmed V and J ends, which lost 7 bases and 9 bases, there was a span of 10 bases. The CDR3 has 12 amino acids. CDR3 region: CASTGWGSPLHF. CDR3 coding DNA: TGTGCCAGCACGGGATGGGGTTCACCCCTCCACTTT.

The chain employs TRBV27 and TRBJ2-3; D is tentatively TRBD1 or TRBD2 (5 bases each). V lost 2 bases and J lost 5, with 17 bases in between. CDR1 is MNHEY, CDR2 SMNVEV, per germline (reference sequence). The CDR3 is 16 amino acids. The CDR3 DNA is TGTGCCAGCAGTTTAGCAACCGGGACCAAAGGAGATACGCAGTATTTT. The encoded protein is CASSLATGTKGDTQYF.

The chain recombines TRBV27 with TRBJ1-1, with no clear D. The CDR3 runs 14 residues. Germline loops: CDR1 MNHEY, CDR2 SMNVEV (reference sequence). The V gene lost 5 bases and the J gene lost 4 bases, with 14 bases spanning the gap. Here the CDR3 DNA reads TGTGCCAGCAGTCGCACGACCCGGGGCACTGAAGCTTTCTTT. This encodes CASSRTTRGTEAFF.

This sequence joins TRBV15 and TRBJ2-7; D may be TRBD2 (6 bases). This CDR3 comprises 16 residues. Trimming shortened V by 2 bases and J by 4 bases, and 18 bases separated the two germline ends. CDR1 and CDR2 (germline): LNHNV, YYDKDF (reference sequence). CDR3 sequence: CATSRLAPSGSYEQYF. For the CDR3, the DNA is TGTGCCACCAGCAGACTAGCGCCATCAGGGTCATACGAGCAGTACTTC. The full variable domain, completed using reference TRBV15 and TRBJ2-7, is DAMVIQNPRYQVTQFGKPVTLSCSQTLNHNVMYWYQQKSSQAPKLLFHYYDKDFNNEADTPDNFQSRRPNTSFCFLDIRSPGLGDTAMYLCATSRLAPSGSYEQYFGPGTRLTVT.